The next 17 T cell receptor beta chains were all read from a single sample in a study of cytomegalovirus exposure and HLA in healthy donors. Researchers ran the PCR with 60 Vbeta and 13 Jbeta primers. Profiling relied on immunoSEQ multiplex PCR, and the TCRdb table lists in-frame clones only, not all of them. The sample includes under 200,000 clones, roughly four fifths of them seen just once. The specimen was PBMCs. Receptors were obtained from a middle-aged woman in good health and CMV-seronegative.

This clone was seen only once. The chain employs TRBV7-6 and TRBJ2-2, with unresolved D. The CDR3 spans 13 residues. Germline V CDR1 and CDR2: SGHVS, FNYEAQ. V gave up 6 bases and J gave up 3 bases, with 8 bases separating them. In DNA form, the CDR3 reads TGTGCCAGCAGGGGCTGGGACACCGGGGAGCTGTTTTTT. Amino acids: CASRGWDTGELFF.

The chain links TRBV9 to TRBJ2-3; maybe TRBD2 (6 bases). The germline V and J ends were trimmed by 3 bases and 2 bases, with 16 bases remaining between them. This CDR3 spans 16 amino acids. The germline gives CDR1 SGDLS, CDR2 YYNGEE. CDR3 loop: CASSARLGQNTDTQYF. The CDR3 DNA sequence: TGTGCCAGCAGCGCACGACTAGGCCAAAACACAGATACGCAGTATTTT. The full variable domain, in which reference TRBV9 and TRBJ2-3 provide the parts outside the CDR3, is DSGVTQTPKHLITATGQRVTLRCSPRSGDLSVYWYQQSLDQGLQFLIQYYNGEERAKGNILERFSAQQFPDLHSELNLSSLELGDSALYFCASSARLGQNTDTQYFGPGTRLTVL.

This clone was counted a few times. Compared with germline, one end of the junction differs, possibly owing to a read error. The chain combines TRBV2 with TRBJ1-1, with 7 bases identical to TRBD1. The CDR3 extends over 13 amino acids. The germline V gene encodes CDR1 SNHLY and CDR2 FYNNEI. CDR3 DNA: TGTGCCAGCAGCGAAGAAAGGGGGCGAGAAGCTTTCTTT. Translation gives CASSEERGREAFF.

V is TRBV4-1 and J is TRBJ1-3; the D gene is possibly TRBD1 (5 bases). Trimming cost V 1 base and J 1 base, with 14 bases left between them. Germline V gene lookup returns CDR1 MGHRA and CDR2 YSYEKL. This CDR3 has 17 residues. CDR3 amino acids: CASSQVSGMISGNTIYF. For the CDR3, the DNA is TGCGCCAGCAGCCAAGTCTCAGGGATGATTTCTGGAAACACCATATATTTT.

CDR3 amino acids: CASSLSSSQPQHF. The CDR3 region has the DNA TGTGCCAGCAGCTTGAGTTCGAGTCAGCCCCAGCATTTT. The genes are TRBV5-5 and TRBJ1-5, with no clear D. CDR3 length equals 13 residues. Germline V gene data show CDR1 as SGHKS and CDR2 as YYEKEE (reference sequence). V lost 1 base and J lost 6, with 8 bases in between.

V usage is TRBV4-1 and J usage is TRBJ2-1, with D perhaps TRBD2 (5 bases). CDR1 and CDR2 (germline): MGHRA, YSYEKL. The CDR3 covers 13 residues. V was clipped by 5 bases and J by 7 bases, with 12 bases between them. The CDR3 DNA is TGCGCCAGCAGCTCAAATAGCGCTAATGAGCAGTTCTTC. Amino acid sequence: CASSSNSANEQFF.

This clone was counted a single time. The CDR3 DNA sequence: TGTGCCAGCAGTGAACAGACGGCGCGGACTGAAGCTTTCTTT. Translation: CASSEQTARTEAFF. The chain couples TRBV6-1 to TRBJ1-1, with D unclear. Per germline, CDR1 MNHNS and CDR2 SASEGT. There are 14 residues in the CDR3. The germline V and J ends were trimmed by 2 bases and 5 bases, with 12 bases remaining between them.

The chain uses TRBV7-7 and TRBJ1-1, with unresolved D. Germline V CDR1 and CDR2: SSHAT, FNYEAQ (reference sequence). Trimming took off 2 bases at V and 1 base at J, with 5 bases between the two ends. This CDR3 has 13 residues. The CDR3 DNA sequence: TGTGCCAGCAGCTTATCAGAGAACACTGAAGCTTTCTTT. As protein: CASSLSENTEAFF.

CDR3 sequence (DNA): TGCGCCAGCAGCTCTGTAATCAGCACAGATACGCAGTATTTT. Protein product: CASSSVISTDTQYF. The rearrangement links TRBV5-1 to TRBJ2-3; no firm D call. Trimming removed 3 bases from V and 0 bases from J, with 8 bases in between. From germline, CDR1 is SGHRS and CDR2 YFSETQ. The CDR3 is 14 amino acids.

This clone showed up just once. The chain joins TRBV4-1 to TRBJ2-7, with D perhaps TRBD1 (5 bases). CDR3 length: 14 amino acids. Germline loops: CDR1 MGHRA, CDR2 YSYEKL. V lost 7 bases and J lost 2, with 15 bases in between. The CDR3 nucleotides read TGCGCCAGCAAGCCCCGGCAGGGCCCCTACGAGCAGTACTTC. This sequence encodes CASKPRQGPYEQYF.

The CDR3 is CASSIGLAGGPETQYF. CDR3 bases: TGTGCCAGTAGTATTGGGCTAGCGGGGGGCCCGGAGACCCAGTACTTC. The chain recombines TRBV19 with TRBJ2-5, with TRBD2 matching over 11 bases. The CDR3 is 16 amino acids. Germline CDR1 LNHDA, CDR2 SQIVND (reference sequence). V dropped 3 bases and J dropped 5; count of bases not matched to a gene: 8.

The rearrangement links TRBV6-5 to TRBJ1-3; TRBD1 matches at 7 bases. The germline V gene has CDR1 MNHEY and CDR2 SVGAGI. This CDR3 has 14 amino acids. The V segment lost 6 bases and the J segment 5 bases; nucleotides outside the gene matches: 7. CDR3 in amino acids: CASREDRVRNTIYF. The CDR3 DNA reads as TGTGCCAGCAGGGAAGACAGGGTACGAAACACCATATATTTT.

The chain has TRBV7-9 and TRBJ1-1; the D is unclear. CDR3 length: 14 residues. The germline V gene has CDR1 SEHNR and CDR2 FQNEAQ (reference sequence). Trimming took off 5 bases at V and 6 bases at J, with 16 bases between the two ends. CDR3 amino acids: CASSTSGIVAEAFF. The CDR3 region has the DNA TGTGCCAGCAGCACTAGTGGTATCGTGGCTGAAGCTTTCTTT.

The V call is TRBV7-8, the J call TRBJ2-1; 11 nucleotides match TRBD1. The V gene end was trimmed by 6 bases and the J gene end by 6 bases; junction bases not matched to a gene: 19. This CDR3 is built from 19 residues. Germline CDR1 is SGHVS and CDR2 is FQNEAQ. CDR3 nucleotide sequence: TGTGCCAGCAGACCACTGGGGAGGGACAGGGGGGGCCTTGGCAATGAGCAGTTCTTC. Translating gives CASRPLGRDRGGLGNEQFF.

V and J are TRBV5-1 and TRBJ1-6; 7 bases agree with TRBD1. This CDR3 region has 14 residues. Germline CDR1 SGHRS, CDR2 YFSETQ. J gave up 8 bases and V 3 bases, and 5 bases lay outside the gene matches. This CDR3 is CASSSGQLDSPLHF. CDR3 nucleotides: TGCGCCAGCAGCTCGGGACAGCTAGATTCACCCCTCCACTTT.

In this sample, this clone turned up a few times. V and J are TRBV2 and TRBJ1-2; unclear D gene. The V end lost 7 bases, the J end lost 8 bases, and 14 bases lay between the germline ends. The CDR3 is made up of 12 amino acids. Per the germline V gene, CDR1 is SNHLY and CDR2 is FYNNEI. The CDR3 bases are TGTGCCAGCACGTTGGAGGGTGGCGGCTACACCTTC. Its protein is CASTLEGGGYTF.

The chain joins TRBV7-8 to TRBJ1-5, with TRBD1 identical over 10 bases. Unmatched junction bases numbered 6, after V lost 0 bases and J lost 1 base. The CDR3 runs 18 residues. Germline V gene sequence: CDR1 SGHVS, CDR2 FQNEAQ. CDR3 sequence: CASSLARRDRGSNQPQHF. The DNA for the CDR3 is TGTGCCAGCAGCTTAGCGAGGAGGGACAGGGGCAGCAATCAGCCCCAGCATTTT.